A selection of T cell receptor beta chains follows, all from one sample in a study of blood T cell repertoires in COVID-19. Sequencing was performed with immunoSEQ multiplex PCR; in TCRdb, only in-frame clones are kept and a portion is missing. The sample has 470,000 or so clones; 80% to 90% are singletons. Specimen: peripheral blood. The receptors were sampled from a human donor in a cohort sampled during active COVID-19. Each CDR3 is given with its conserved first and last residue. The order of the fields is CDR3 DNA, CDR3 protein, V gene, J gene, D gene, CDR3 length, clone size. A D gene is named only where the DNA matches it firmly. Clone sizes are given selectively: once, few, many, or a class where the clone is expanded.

CDR3nt: TGTGCCAGCAGCTTCGACTCGAACACTGAAGCTTTCTTT; CDR3aa: CASSFDSNTEAFF; v_gene: TRBV11-3; j_gene: TRBJ1-1; d_gene: NA; len: 13; abundance: NA
CDR3nt: TGTGCCAGCAGCTTAAAACAAGCGGGAGGAAATGAGCAGTTCTTC; CDR3aa: CASSLKQAGGNEQFF; v_gene: TRBV7-3; j_gene: TRBJ2-1; d_gene: TRBD2; len: 15; abundance: NA
CDR3nt: TGTGCCAGCAGCTTAACCCGGGACTACAATGAGCAGTTCTTC; CDR3aa: CASSLTRDYNEQFF; v_gene: TRBV7-2; j_gene: TRBJ2-1; d_gene: NA; len: 14; abundance: NA
CDR3nt: TGTGCCAGCAGCTCCCTTCGCGGGGCGAGGGGAGGTCCTGGCTACACCTTC; CDR3aa: CASSSLRGARGGPGYTF; v_gene: TRBV11-2; j_gene: TRBJ1-2; d_gene: NA; len: 17; abundance: NA
CDR3nt: TGTGCCAGCAGTTTATCCCTAGCGGGGGGGGTATCGTATTTT; CDR3aa: CASSLSLAGGVSYF; v_gene: TRBV27; j_gene: TRBJ2-3; d_gene: TRBD2; len: 14; abundance: NA
CDR3nt: TGTGCCAGTAGGGACAGATTGAACACTGAAGCTTTCTTT; CDR3aa: CASRDRLNTEAFF; v_gene: TRBV19; j_gene: TRBJ1-1; d_gene: NA; len: 13; abundance: NA
CDR3nt: TGTGCCAGCACCGGACTAGCGGGAGGGGGGGGGACCCAGTACTTC; CDR3aa: CASTGLAGGGGTQYF; v_gene: TRBV2; j_gene: TRBJ2-5; d_gene: TRBD2; len: 15; abundance: NA
CDR3nt: TGTGCCAGCTCTAGCGGGCCCCCCTACGAGCAGTACTTC; CDR3aa: CASSSGPPYEQYF; v_gene: TRBV12-3/TRBV12-4; j_gene: TRBJ2-7; d_gene: TRBD2; len: 13; abundance: NA
CDR3nt: TGTGCCAGCAGCAAAGAGGGGCCCAGGAGGGCCACTGAAGCTTTCTTT; CDR3aa: CASSKEGPRRATEAFF; v_gene: TRBV21-1; j_gene: TRBJ1-1; d_gene: NA; len: 16; abundance: NA
CDR3nt: TGTGCCAGCAGGCAACCGGGACAAAGGGAAAAACTGTTTTTT; CDR3aa: CASRQPGQREKLFF; v_gene: TRBV6-5; j_gene: TRBJ1-4; d_gene: NA; len: 14; abundance: NA
CDR3nt: TGTGCCAGCAGTTACTCGAACCCTCAGACATCAGAGACCCAGTACTTC; CDR3aa: CASSYSNPQTSETQYF; v_gene: TRBV6-6; j_gene: TRBJ2-5; d_gene: NA; len: 16; abundance: NA
CDR3nt: TGTGCCAGCTCACTTAACAGGGGGAGCAATCAGCCCCAGCATTTT; CDR3aa: CASSLNRGSNQPQHF; v_gene: TRBV18; j_gene: TRBJ1-5; d_gene: TRBD1; len: 15; abundance: NA
CDR3nt: TGTGCCAGCAGCCAAGTTCGTGGAAACACCATATATTTT; CDR3aa: CASSQVRGNTIYF; v_gene: TRBV14; j_gene: TRBJ1-3; d_gene: NA; len: 13; abundance: NA
CDR3nt: TGTGCCAGCAGCCAGCGGGAGATCTCCTACGAGCAGTACTTC; CDR3aa: CASSQREISYEQYF; v_gene: TRBV3-1/TRBV3-2; j_gene: TRBJ2-7; d_gene: TRBD2; len: 14; abundance: NA
CDR3nt: TGTGCCAGCAGTTTTTCACTGATGAACACTGAAGCTTTCTTT; CDR3aa: CASSFSLMNTEAFF; v_gene: TRBV27; j_gene: TRBJ1-1; d_gene: NA; len: 14; abundance: NA
CDR3nt: TGTGCCAGCAGTTTAGTACAGCCTGCCGAGCAGTACTTC; CDR3aa: CASSLVQPAEQYF; v_gene: TRBV12-3/TRBV12-4; j_gene: TRBJ2-7; d_gene: NA; len: 13; abundance: once
CDR3nt: TGTGCCTGGAGTCGTGGACTAGCGGGGGACTACGAGCAGTACTTC; CDR3aa: CAWSRGLAGDYEQYF; v_gene: TRBV30; j_gene: TRBJ2-7; d_gene: TRBD2; len: 15; abundance: NA
CDR3nt: TGCGCCAGCAGCCCAGCGGGTGCCTCCTACGAGCAGTACTTC; CDR3aa: CASSPAGASYEQYF; v_gene: TRBV4-1; j_gene: TRBJ2-7; d_gene: NA; len: 14; abundance: NA
CDR3nt: TGCGCCAGCAGTTATGACAGCAGGGATTCACCCCTCCACTTT; CDR3aa: CASSYDSRDSPLHF; v_gene: TRBV5-1; j_gene: TRBJ1-6; d_gene: NA; len: 14; abundance: NA
CDR3nt: TGTGCCAGCAGCCGCACCGGTTCACCCCTCCACTTT; CDR3aa: CASSRTGSPLHF; v_gene: TRBV7-8; j_gene: TRBJ1-6; d_gene: NA; len: 12; abundance: NA
CDR3nt: TGTGCCAGCAGCTTTGACTCCTCTGGGGCACGGGAGCTGTTTTTT; CDR3aa: CASSFDSSGARELFF; v_gene: TRBV11-2; j_gene: TRBJ2-2; d_gene: NA; len: 15; abundance: NA
CDR3nt: TGTGCCAGCACATCTTTGAGTGAAGCTTTCTTT; CDR3aa: CASTSLSEAFF; v_gene: TRBV28; j_gene: TRBJ1-1; d_gene: NA; len: 11; abundance: once
CDR3nt: TGTGCCAGTAGTCCGCGGACAGGGAGAAGCAATCAGCCCCAGCATTTT; CDR3aa: CASSPRTGRSNQPQHF; v_gene: TRBV19; j_gene: TRBJ1-5; d_gene: TRBD1; len: 16; abundance: once
CDR3nt: TGTGCCAGTAGTATAGTCGAGGGTTTCTACGAGCAGTACTTC; CDR3aa: CASSIVEGFYEQYF; v_gene: TRBV19; j_gene: TRBJ2-7; d_gene: NA; len: 14; abundance: NA
CDR3nt: TGTGCCAGCAGCGTTTGGGGAGACTCTGGGGCCAACGTCCTGACTTTC; CDR3aa: CASSVWGDSGANVLTF; v_gene: TRBV7-2; j_gene: TRBJ2-6; d_gene: NA; len: 16; abundance: few
CDR3nt: TGTGCCAGCAGCTCCCTACGACAGGCAGACTATGGCTACACCTTC; CDR3aa: CASSSLRQADYGYTF; v_gene: TRBV7-6; j_gene: TRBJ1-2; d_gene: NA; len: 15; abundance: NA
CDR3nt: TGTGCCACCAGTGCAAGGGGGATAGCGGGAGGTAGGAATGAGCAGTTCTTC; CDR3aa: CATSARGIAGGRNEQFF; v_gene: TRBV24-1; j_gene: TRBJ2-1; d_gene: TRBD2; len: 17; abundance: NA
CDR3nt: TGTGCCAGCCCAAGCAGGGACGAGCAGTACTTC; CDR3aa: CASPSRDEQYF; v_gene: TRBV21-1; j_gene: TRBJ2-7; d_gene: NA; len: 11; abundance: few
CDR3nt: TGTGCCAGCAGTTCAGGGCAGCTAGGGAACACTGAAGCTTTCTTT; CDR3aa: CASSSGQLGNTEAFF; v_gene: TRBV6-5; j_gene: TRBJ1-1; d_gene: NA; len: 15; abundance: NA
CDR3nt: TGTGCCAGCAGTTCCCTAAAGTCCCACCCCGAGCAGTACTTC; CDR3aa: CASSSLKSHPEQYF; v_gene: TRBV6-5; j_gene: TRBJ2-7; d_gene: NA; len: 14; abundance: NA
CDR3nt: TGTGCCAGCAGTCAAGGGGAATTGGTATACAGCTACACCTTC; CDR3aa: CASSQGELVYSYTF; v_gene: TRBV5-6; j_gene: TRBJ1-2; d_gene: NA; len: 14; abundance: NA
CDR3nt: TGTGCCAGCTCACTGTTCCCACAGGGCGACTCTGGAAACACCATATATTTT; CDR3aa: CASSLFPQGDSGNTIYF; v_gene: TRBV18; j_gene: TRBJ1-3; d_gene: NA; len: 17; abundance: NA
CDR3nt: TGTGCCAGCAGCTTACAAGGGGGGGGAGATACGCAGTATTTT; CDR3aa: CASSLQGGGDTQYF; v_gene: TRBV7-2; j_gene: TRBJ2-3; d_gene: NA; len: 14; abundance: NA
CDR3nt: TGCGCCAGCAGCTTTGAATCAGGACAAGAGACCCAGTACTTC; CDR3aa: CASSFESGQETQYF; v_gene: TRBV5-1; j_gene: TRBJ2-5; d_gene: NA; len: 14; abundance: NA
CDR3nt: TGTGCCAGCAGCCCGGTAGGACAGACGAACACTGAAGCTTTCTTT; CDR3aa: CASSPVGQTNTEAFF; v_gene: TRBV7-6; j_gene: TRBJ1-1; d_gene: NA; len: 15; abundance: NA
CDR3nt: TGTGCCAGCAGGGACACGAGCAATCAGCCCCAGCATTTT; CDR3aa: CASRDTSNQPQHF; v_gene: TRBV6-5; j_gene: TRBJ1-5; d_gene: NA; len: 13; abundance: NA
CDR3nt: TGTGCCAGCAGTGAGGGCGGCACAGATACGCAGTATTTT; CDR3aa: CASSEGGTDTQYF; v_gene: TRBV25-1; j_gene: TRBJ2-3; d_gene: NA; len: 13; abundance: NA
CDR3nt: TGTGCCAGCAGTTACGAACGGGGGGTTGGTAACTATGGCTACACCTTC; CDR3aa: CASSYERGVGNYGYTF; v_gene: TRBV6-5; j_gene: TRBJ1-2; d_gene: NA; len: 16; abundance: NA
CDR3nt: TGTGCCAGCAGTCGGGGACTAGCGGCGGGAGGGCTGTTTTTT; CDR3aa: CASSRGLAAGGLFF; v_gene: TRBV2; j_gene: TRBJ2-2; d_gene: TRBD2; len: 14; abundance: NA
CDR3nt: TGTGCCAGTCAAATTGACAGGGCAAACACTGAAGCTTTCTTT; CDR3aa: CASQIDRANTEAFF; v_gene: TRBV19; j_gene: TRBJ1-1; d_gene: TRBD1; len: 14; abundance: once
CDR3nt: TGCGCCAGCAGCTTGCAAGGGGGTGCAGTCCAAGAGACCCAGTACTTC; CDR3aa: CASSLQGGAVQETQYF; v_gene: TRBV5-1; j_gene: TRBJ2-5; d_gene: NA; len: 16; abundance: NA
CDR3nt: TGTGCCAGCAGCCTGGGGGGATTAGGCTCCTACGAGCAGTACTTC; CDR3aa: CASSLGGLGSYEQYF; v_gene: TRBV14; j_gene: TRBJ2-7; d_gene: NA; len: 15; abundance: NA
CDR3nt: TGTGCCAGCAGAACTAGGGACAGCTCCAATCAGCCCCAGCATTTT; CDR3aa: CASRTRDSSNQPQHF; v_gene: TRBV2; j_gene: TRBJ1-5; d_gene: TRBD1; len: 15; abundance: NA
CDR3nt: TGTGCCAGCAGTTACTCGAGAAGCCAAGAGACCCAGTACTTC; CDR3aa: CASSYSRSQETQYF; v_gene: TRBV6-5; j_gene: TRBJ2-5; d_gene: NA; len: 14; abundance: NA
CDR3nt: TGCGCCAGCAGCCCGACTAGCGGGGCGGTCAAAGAGCAGTTCTTC; CDR3aa: CASSPTSGAVKEQFF; v_gene: TRBV5-1; j_gene: TRBJ2-1; d_gene: TRBD2; len: 15; abundance: NA
CDR3nt: TGTGCCACCAGTGATTTCAGGGCAGGGCGCTACGAGCAGTACTTC; CDR3aa: CATSDFRAGRYEQYF; v_gene: TRBV24-1; j_gene: TRBJ2-7; d_gene: NA; len: 15; abundance: NA
CDR3nt: TGCAGCGTTGTATCAGGGACGATCGGGGGCGAGCAGTACTTC; CDR3aa: CSVVSGTIGGEQYF; v_gene: TRBV29-1; j_gene: TRBJ2-7; d_gene: NA; len: 14; abundance: NA
CDR3nt: TGTGCCAGCAGCTACAGTGGTTATAACACTGAAGCTTTCTTT; CDR3aa: CASSYSGYNTEAFF; v_gene: TRBV2; j_gene: TRBJ1-1; d_gene: NA; len: 14; abundance: NA
CDR3nt: TGTGCCAGCAGCGACAGGACAGCAGTTGGAAACACCATATATTTT; CDR3aa: CASSDRTAVGNTIYF; v_gene: TRBV2; j_gene: TRBJ1-3; d_gene: NA; len: 15; abundance: NA
CDR3nt: TGTGCCAGCAGCCAAGGTTCAGGGGGCTATAGTCAGCCCCAGCATTTT; CDR3aa: CASSQGSGGYSQPQHF; v_gene: TRBV3-1/TRBV3-2; j_gene: TRBJ1-5; d_gene: TRBD1; len: 16; abundance: NA
CDR3nt: TGTGCCAGCAGGCTCGGGAGCACTGAAGCTTTCTTT; CDR3aa: CASRLGSTEAFF; v_gene: TRBV7-9; j_gene: TRBJ1-1; d_gene: NA; len: 12; abundance: NA
CDR3nt: TGTGCCAGCAGCCTCATGACTAGCACCTACAATGAGCAGTTCTTC; CDR3aa: CASSLMTSTYNEQFF; v_gene: TRBV3-1/TRBV3-2; j_gene: TRBJ2-1; d_gene: TRBD2; len: 15; abundance: NA
CDR3nt: TGTGCCAGCAGTTACTCGAGCCTAGCATTTCGATCCGAGCAGTACTTC; CDR3aa: CASSYSSLAFRSEQYF; v_gene: TRBV6-5; j_gene: TRBJ2-7; d_gene: NA; len: 16; abundance: NA
CDR3nt: TGTGCCAGCAGCCTCACAAGGGGGAGAGGGAGACCACTCACTACCTACAATGAGCAGTTCTTC; CDR3aa: CASSLTRGRGRPLTTYNEQFF; v_gene: TRBV3-1/TRBV3-2; j_gene: TRBJ2-1; d_gene: NA; len: 21; abundance: NA
CDR3nt: TGTGCCAGCAGTTCAACGGGAAACGGTGGCTACACCTTC; CDR3aa: CASSSTGNGGYTF; v_gene: TRBV28; j_gene: TRBJ1-2; d_gene: NA; len: 13; abundance: NA
CDR3nt: TGTGCCAGCAGCTTAGGGGACAGGGATACCGGGGAGCTGTTTTTT; CDR3aa: CASSLGDRDTGELFF; v_gene: TRBV11-2; j_gene: TRBJ2-2; d_gene: TRBD1; len: 15; abundance: NA